This record looks at one T cell receptor (beta chain) sequence and its context. No antigen is known for it. Base-call qualities are not available, and no considerably larger clone is one nucleotide away. Including cysteine and phenylalanine, the CDR3 has 14 amino acids. The CDR3 DNA has 42 bases and is translated from base 1. The germline V gene supplies CDR1 WSHSY and CDR2 SAAADI. V is clipped by 5 bases and J by 6 bases, and the sequence between their germline boundaries is 13 bases long. This specimen belongs to a study of blood T cell repertoires in COVID-19 (dated by TCRdb to about 2020). A note on the overall study: Collaborator samples came from the United States, Italy and Spain and covered acute and convalescent phases of COVID-19. The material from the prospective study consisted of cDNA or gDNA derived from T cells, B-cell-depleted T cells, or PBMCs. Deeply sampled blood TCRbeta repertoires from subjects exposed to, actively infected with, or recovered from COVID-19 were included in the dataset. The repertoires were made available in a free public database intended to serve as a resource for research on the immune response to SARS-CoV-2. The samples were drawn from the first 160 participants of the ongoing ImmuneRACE study and from 950 to 1,500 subjects provided by 6 global collaborators. A de-identified subject ID, COVID-19 status, age in years and sex were almost always included in the sample metadata. HLA class I and class II types, where available, came from metadata supplied by the sample provider rather than from assay-based typing. The research as a whole found: The amount of clinical and demographic metadata varied by source and participant and was provided uncurated.

Each collaborating institution followed its own protocols to collect whole blood in K2EDTA tubes. For TCRbeta analysis, collaborator samples were shipped as frozen whole blood, as isolated PBMCs, or as DNA extracted from either sample type. TCRbeta CDR3 regions were amplified from genomic DNA using the immunoSEQ Assay, a bias-controlled multiplex PCR. The source study handled its data this way. Within the assay, amplification of reference gene primers was used to estimate how many nucleated cells each sample contained. To quantify the absolute abundance of each unique TCRbeta CDR3 rearrangement, sequence reads were collapsed and filtered. For each sample, productive Simpson clonality was calculated as the square root of Simpson's diversity index over productive rearrangements. TCRdb limited this immuneACCESS table to in-frame rearrangements with V and J called. A share of clones is missing; checked studies link under half to unresolved V genes, and the rest is unexplained. That table furnishes V, J and clone size, whereas the DNA furnished D and trimming. The sample table shows over 65,000 clones, and approximately 90% are seen once. Clones ranked in the top ten supply around 7% of the sample.

The sequenced sample was peripheral blood. The chain is made from TRBV10-2 and TRBJ1-4; a tentative D match to TRBD1 spans 6 bases. This receptor was identified in a human donor in a cohort sampled during active COVID-19. The CDR3 has the sequence CASSTGWGDEKLFF. The DNA is TGCGCCAGCAGTACAGGGTGGGGCGATGAAAAACTGTTTTTT.